This T cell receptor beta chain was retrieved from a study of blood T cells in healthy people across ages. A second PCR of about 7 to 12 cycles used a sample-barcoded 5' primer and a J-beta primer mix. In TCRdb, the 5' RACE reads were re-called with MiXCR into one record per CDR3 protein. The sample carries around 1.7 million distinct CDR3 sequences, over 25% recorded once. This clonotype was detected many times. V lost 1 base to trimming and J lost 7 bases, with 7 bases between them. The CDR3 length is 11 residues. Germline CDR1 and CDR2: SQVTM and ANQGSEA. This sequence was found in a woman aged 25 to 39 in good health. Sequencing was performed on blood. V and J are TRBV29-1 and TRBJ2-5, with D tentatively TRBD2 (6 bases). CDR3 amino acids: CSVEGRGTQYF. The CDR3 nucleotides are TGCAGCGTTGAAGGGCGGGGGACCCAGTACTTC. The whole variable domain, remainder taken from reference TRBV29-1 and TRBJ2-5, is SAVISQKPSRDICQRGTSLTIQCQVDSQVTMMFWYRQQPGQSLTLIATANQGSEATYESGFVIDKFPISRPNLTFSTLTVSNMSPEDSSIYLCSVEGRGTQYFGPGTRLLVL.